This T cell receptor beta chain emerged from a study of T cells in tumors after PD-1 blockade. Repertoires were generated with immunoSEQ multiplex PCR, while TCRdb's copy carries only in-frame clones and drops some. The sample has about 20,000 clones; around 80% are singletons. Overall study results and limits: Peripheral recruitment is suggested, as some novel exhausted tumor clones were in pre-treatment blood.

For this clone: Its cognate antigen is unknown.

Germline V CDR1 and CDR2: MDHEN, SYDVKM. The CDR3 loop spans 15 amino acids. V lost 7 bases and J lost 8, with 23 bases in between. This chain connects TRBV28 to TRBJ1-2; D is undetermined. The sequence derives from a human donor with basal cell carcinoma. The source material was PBMCs, sampled before anti-PD-1 treatment. The CDR3 DNA reads TGTGCCAGCACCCCACCCCGGGCTCTGCTTGAGGGCTACACCTTC. Translating it yields CASTPPRALLEGYTF.